The 20 T cell receptor beta chains in this list originate from one sample, sequenced in a study of blood T cell repertoires in COVID-19. Profiling relied on immunoSEQ multiplex PCR, and the TCRdb table lists in-frame clones only, not all of them. The sample has 250,000 to 300,000 clones; roughly 91% are singletons. What was sequenced was PBMCs or T cells enriched from blood (not recorded which). All receptors come from a woman in her forties with acute COVID-19.

The chain carries TRBV4-1 and TRBJ1-4, with 8 bases lining up with TRBD1. The junction had 3 bases not matched to a gene; V was cut back by 7 bases and J by 5 bases. CDR1 MGHRA and CDR2 YSYEKL come from the germline V gene. CDR3 length: 13 amino acids. CDR3 coding DNA: TGCGCCAGCACGGACAGGGTGAATGAAAAACTGTTTTTT. It codes for CASTDRVNEKLFF.

The J gene is TRBJ1-5, the V gene TRBV5-5; possibly TRBD1 for D (5 bases). V dropped 1 base and J dropped 4 bases, with 12 bases sitting between them. Germline V gives CDR1 SGHKS, CDR2 YYEKEE (reference sequence). The length of the CDR3 is 15 residues. Here the CDR3 reads CASSLFPGGNQPQHF. The DNA for the CDR3 is TGTGCCAGCAGCTTGTTCCCTGGGGGGAATCAGCCCCAGCATTTT.

The J gene is TRBJ1-2, the V gene TRBV28; D uncertain. V lost 6 bases, J lost 5 bases, and 13 bases lay in between. Looked up from germline, CDR1 is MDHEN and CDR2 is SYDVKM. CDR3 length: 13 amino acids. CDR3 DNA: TGTGCCAGCAGGGGTGGCACCGGGTATGGCTACACCTTC. Amino acid sequence: CASRGGTGYGYTF.

The chain combines TRBV6-5 with TRBJ2-7, with 7 positions matching TRBD1. This CDR3 spans 13 amino acids. Germline CDR1 and CDR2: MNHEY and SVGAGI. V was pared by 11 bases and J by 0 bases, with 7 bases of the junction left unmatched. The CDR3 loop reads CAAQSGGSYEQYF. CDR3 sequence (DNA): TGTGCCGCCCAGTCAGGGGGCTCCTACGAGCAGTACTTC.

V is TRBV2 and J is TRBJ1-3; D remains unclear. The length of the CDR3 is 10 residues. V shed 8 bases and J shed 4 bases, with 3 bases lying between them. Germline V gene lookup returns CDR1 SNHLY and CDR2 FYNNEI. The CDR3 sequence: CASQGNTIYF. The CDR3 region has the DNA TGTGCCAGCCAGGGAAACACCATATATTTT.

The chain has TRBV2 and TRBJ2-3; D gene ambiguous. Trimming removed 1 base from V and 5 bases from J, with 10 bases in between. Per the germline V gene, CDR1 is SNHLY and CDR2 is FYNNEI. The CDR3 runs 14 residues. CDR3 DNA sequence: TGTGCCAGCAGTGAAGTAGTTGCTGGAGATACGCAGTATTTT. This encodes CASSEVVAGDTQYF. Together with reference TRBV2 and TRBJ2-3, the CDR3 gives the full variable domain: EPEVTQTPSHQVTQMGQEVILRCVPISNHLYFYWYRQILGQKVEFLVSFYNNEISEKSEIFDDQFSVERPDGSNFTLKIRSTKLEDSAMYFCASSEVVAGDTQYFGPGTRLTVL.

This chain joins TRBV25-1 and TRBJ1-1, with 11 bases identical to TRBD1. The CDR3 has 14 residues. Germline lookup yields CDR1 MGHDK and CDR2 SYGVNS. Trimming removed 5 bases from V and 6 bases from J; junction bases left unmatched: 5. The CDR3 DNA is TGTGCCAGCAGTAGAGGACAGGGGGCTCCTGAAGCTTTCTTT. Encoded protein: CASSRGQGAPEAFF.

The chain links TRBV7-9 to TRBJ2-2; D perhaps matches TRBD1 (6 bases). With 5 bases removed from V and 1 base from J, the gap between germline ends came to 14 bases. This CDR3 is 16 amino acids long. Germline-derived CDR1 and CDR2 are SEHNR and FQNEAQ (reference sequence). CDR3 region: CASSARGSGNTGELFF. The CDR3 nucleotides read TGTGCCAGCAGCGCTAGGGGGTCAGGGAACACCGGGGAGCTGTTTTTT.

This chain uses TRBV30 with TRBJ2-5, with a tentative D call TRBD2 (6 bases). Trimming removed 4 bases at V and 1 base at J, with 7 bases between. Germline CDR1 is GTSNPN and CDR2 is SVGIG (reference sequence). This CDR3 comprises 12 residues. Here the CDR3 reads CAWTTSQETQYF. The CDR3, as DNA: TGTGCCTGGACGACTAGCCAAGAGACCCAGTACTTC.

This sequence joins TRBV30 and TRBJ2-7, with 8 positions matching TRBD2. CDR1 and CDR2 from the germline V gene are GTSNPN and SVGIG (reference sequence). V trimming: 4 bases; J trimming: 7 bases; junction bases outside the gene matches: 6. This CDR3 is built from 12 residues. The CDR3 reads CAWKGTSSEQYF. DNA of the CDR3: TGTGCCTGGAAAGGGACTAGTAGTGAGCAGTACTTC.

This clone was seen once. The rearrangement uses TRBV3-1 (or the pseudogene TRBV3-2) and TRBJ1-4; TRBD1 agrees at 7 bases. V was pared by 4 bases and J by 6 bases, with 8 bases of the junction left unmatched. The CDR3 contains 15 residues. In germline, CDR1 is LGHDT, CDR2 YNNKEL (reference sequence). The CDR3 loop is CASSLRDSSDEKLFF. The CDR3 DNA sequence: TGTGCCAGCAGCCTCCGGGACAGCTCAGATGAAAAACTGTTTTTT.

This chain connects TRBV14 to TRBJ1-1; D is uncertain. Trimming removed 2 bases from V and 4 bases from J, with 14 bases in between. CDR1 is SGHDN, CDR2 FVKESK, per germline. The CDR3 sequence is 15 residues long. The CDR3 DNA reads TGTGCCAGCAGCCAACAGCCCCTGAGCGGCACTGAAGCTTTCTTT. Its translation is CASSQQPLSGTEAFF. Variable domain in full (rest from reference TRBV14 and TRBJ1-1): EAGVTQFPSHSVIEKGQTVTLRCDPISGHDNLYWYRRVMGKEIKFLLHFVKESKQDESGMPNNRFLAERTGGTYSTLKVQPAELEDSGVYFCASSQQPLSGTEAFFGQGTRLTVV.

V usage is TRBV19 and J usage is TRBJ2-2, with D tentatively TRBD2 (7 bases). CDR1 and CDR2 (germline): LNHDA, SQIVND (reference sequence). V dropped 2 bases and J dropped 5 bases, with 15 bases sitting between them. The CDR3 is 16 amino acids. The CDR3 nucleotides are TGTGCCAGTAGTATAAGTCGGGGGGCGAGGACCGGGGAGCTGTTTTTT. It yields the protein CASSISRGARTGELFF.

This clone was observed a few times. The rearrangement uses TRBV5-1 and TRBJ1-4; 9 nucleotides agree with TRBD1. The V gene end was trimmed by 2 bases and the J gene end by 6 bases; junction bases not matched to a gene: 14. CDR1 is SGHRS, CDR2 YFSETQ, per germline. The CDR3 loop spans 18 amino acids. CDR3 in amino acids: CASSFMARRRTGDEKLFF. In DNA form, the CDR3 reads TGCGCCAGCAGCTTCATGGCCCGTAGGAGGACAGGGGATGAAAAACTGTTTTTT.

The gene calls are TRBV30 and TRBJ1-4; tentative D call: TRBD1 (6 bases). Germline loops: CDR1 GTSNPN, CDR2 SVGIG (reference sequence). The CDR3 extends over 14 amino acids. V was clipped by 2 bases and J by 5 bases, with 12 bases between them. DNA of the CDR3: TGTGCCTGGAGTCAAACAGGGAACAATGAAAAACTGTTTTTT. It specifies CAWSQTGNNEKLFF.

The rearrangement uses TRBV5-5 and TRBJ2-5, with TRBD2 matching over 7 bases. The germline V gene has CDR1 SGHKS and CDR2 YYEKEE (reference sequence). The CDR3 extends over 19 amino acids. V was pared by 3 bases and J by 4 bases, with 21 bases of the junction left unmatched. CDR3 in amino acids: CASSSRSVGGGGRVETQYF. The CDR3 region has the DNA TGTGCCAGCAGCTCGCGGTCCGTTGGTGGCGGGGGAAGGGTAGAGACCCAGTACTTC.

This clone occurred once. The chain joins TRBV2 to TRBJ1-1, with D possibly being TRBD1 (5 bases). The germline V gene encodes CDR1 SNHLY and CDR2 FYNNEI. The CDR3 consists of 14 residues. Between the trimmed V and J ends, which lost 6 bases and 0 bases, there was a span of 11 bases. The CDR3 is CASRQKTVNTEAFF. CDR3 nucleotides: TGTGCCAGCAGACAAAAGACAGTGAACACTGAAGCTTTCTTT.

The genes are TRBV9 and TRBJ2-7; D is possibly TRBD2 (6 bases). Trimming took 2 bases from V and 3 from J, leaving 18 bases between them. This CDR3 spans 16 amino acids. Per germline, CDR1 SGDLS and CDR2 YYNGEE. CDR3 residues: CASSVGRGRRDYEQYF. For the CDR3, the DNA is TGTGCCAGCAGCGTCGGTCGGGGCCGGAGGGACTACGAGCAGTACTTC.

The chain joins TRBV19 to TRBJ1-4; D uncertain. The CDR3 loop spans 16 amino acids. Germline V CDR1 and CDR2: LNHDA, SQIVND (reference sequence). Trimming pared 5 bases from V and 3 bases from J, leaving 16 bases between. CDR3 sequence: CASSSTPGRANEKLFF. CDR3 bases: TGTGCCAGTAGTTCAACGCCGGGGAGAGCTAATGAAAAACTGTTTTTT. Complete variable domain (other parts from reference TRBV19 and TRBJ1-4): DGGITQSPKYLFRKEGQNVTLSCEQNLNHDAMYWYRQDPGQGLRLIYYSQIVNDFQKGDIAEGYSVSREKKESFPLTVTSAQKNPTAFYLCASSSTPGRANEKLFFGSGTQLSVL.

The chain carries TRBV6-2 or TRBV6-3 and TRBJ2-7; TRBD2 aligns across 8 bases. V lost 2 bases, J lost 0 bases, and 3 bases stayed unmatched. The CDR3 extends over 15 amino acids. From germline, CDR1 is MNHEY and CDR2 SVGEGT. The CDR3, as DNA: TGTGCCAGCAGTTACGCTCTAGCGGGCTCCTACGAGCAGTACTTC. Its protein is CASSYALAGSYEQYF.